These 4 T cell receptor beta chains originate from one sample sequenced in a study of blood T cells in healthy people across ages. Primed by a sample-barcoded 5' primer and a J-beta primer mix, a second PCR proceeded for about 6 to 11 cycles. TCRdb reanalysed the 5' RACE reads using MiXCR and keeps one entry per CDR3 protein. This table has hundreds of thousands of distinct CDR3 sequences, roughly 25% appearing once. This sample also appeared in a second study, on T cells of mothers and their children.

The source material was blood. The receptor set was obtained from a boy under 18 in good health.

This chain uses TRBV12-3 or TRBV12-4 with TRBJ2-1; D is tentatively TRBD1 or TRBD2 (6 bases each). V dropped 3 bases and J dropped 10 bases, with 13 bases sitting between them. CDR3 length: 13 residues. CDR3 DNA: TGTGCCAGCAGTTTCTCCGGAGGGGGGGAGCAGTTCTTC. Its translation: CASSFSGGGEQFF.

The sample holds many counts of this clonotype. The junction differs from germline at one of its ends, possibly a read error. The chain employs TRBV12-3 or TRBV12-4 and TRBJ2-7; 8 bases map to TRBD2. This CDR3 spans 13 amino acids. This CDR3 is CASSLAGTYEQYF. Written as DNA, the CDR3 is TGTGCCAGCAGCTTAGCGGGGACCTACGAGCAGTACTTC.

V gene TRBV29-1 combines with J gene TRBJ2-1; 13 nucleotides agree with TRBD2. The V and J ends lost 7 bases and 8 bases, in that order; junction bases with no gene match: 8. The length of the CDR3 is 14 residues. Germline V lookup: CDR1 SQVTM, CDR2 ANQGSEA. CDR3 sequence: CSARTSGSFDEQFF. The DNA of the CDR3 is TGCAGCGCCCGGACTAGCGGGAGTTTCGATGAGCAGTTCTTC.

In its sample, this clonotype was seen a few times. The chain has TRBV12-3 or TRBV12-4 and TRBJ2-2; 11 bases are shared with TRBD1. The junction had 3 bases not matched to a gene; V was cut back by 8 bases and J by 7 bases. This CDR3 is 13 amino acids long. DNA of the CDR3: TGTGCCAGCGGACAGGGGGCTGACGGGGAGCTGTTTTTT. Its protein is CASGQGADGELFF.